This T cell receptor (beta chain) was found in a study of T cells after somatic rescue of genetic block. Germline lookup yields CDR1 SGHTA and CDR2 FQGTGA. The CDR3 is 13 residues long. With 2 bases removed from V and 5 bases from J, the gap between germline ends came to 9 bases. The repertoire was sequenced with immunoSEQ multiplex PCR; TCRdb's copy has only in-frame clones and lacks some. The sample includes fewer than 150,000 clones, around nine tenths seen only once; the top ten take 1.4%. The rearrangement joins TRBV7-3 to TRBJ1-1, with D hard to call. Source material: peripheral blood mononuclear cells (PBMCs). The clonotype comes from a woman in her late teens or twenties. The CDR3 loop is CASSLFEGTEAFF. CDR3 in DNA: TGTGCCAGCAGCTTATTTGAGGGAACTGAAGCTTTCTTT.